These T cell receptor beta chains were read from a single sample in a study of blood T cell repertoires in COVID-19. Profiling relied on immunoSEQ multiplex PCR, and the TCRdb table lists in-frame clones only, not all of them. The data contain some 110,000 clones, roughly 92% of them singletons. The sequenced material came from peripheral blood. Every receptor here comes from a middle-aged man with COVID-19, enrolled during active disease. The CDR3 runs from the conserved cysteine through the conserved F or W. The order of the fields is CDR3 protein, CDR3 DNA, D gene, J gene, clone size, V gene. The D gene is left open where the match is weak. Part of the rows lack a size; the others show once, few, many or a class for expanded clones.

CDR3 protein: CASSLDPPDEQFF
CDR3 DNA: TGTGCCAGCAGTTTAGACCCACCGGATGAGCAGTTCTTC
D gene: -
J gene: TRBJ2-1
clone size: -
V gene: TRBV12-3/TRBV12-4

CDR3 protein: CASSPTSGSSGANVLTF
CDR3 DNA: TGTGCCAGCAGCCCGACTAGCGGGAGCTCTGGGGCCAACGTCCTGACTTTC
D gene: TRBD2
J gene: TRBJ2-6
clone size: -
V gene: TRBV5-4

CDR3 protein: CASSLATGGTTDTQYF
CDR3 DNA: TGTGCCAGCAGCTTAGCGACGGGCGGGACCACAGATACGCAGTATTTT
D gene: -
J gene: TRBJ2-3
clone size: -
V gene: TRBV7-2

CDR3 protein: CASSQEALYYNEQFF
CDR3 DNA: TGCGCCAGCAGCCAAGAAGCCCTCTATTACAATGAGCAGTTCTTC
D gene: -
J gene: TRBJ2-1
clone size: -
V gene: TRBV4-1

CDR3 protein: CASSLATSGRAGQQFF
CDR3 DNA: TGTGCCAGCAGCCTGGCTACTAGCGGGAGGGCCGGGCAGCAGTTCTTC
D gene: TRBD2
J gene: TRBJ2-1
clone size: -
V gene: TRBV6-2/TRBV6-3

CDR3 protein: CAISEPPVSYNEQFF
CDR3 DNA: TGTGCCATCAGTGAACCCCCAGTATCCTACAATGAGCAGTTCTTC
D gene: -
J gene: TRBJ2-1
clone size: -
V gene: TRBV10-3

CDR3 protein: CASSPRGTTYNEQFF
CDR3 DNA: TGTGCCAGTAGCCCCAGGGGAACCACCTACAATGAGCAGTTCTTC
D gene: -
J gene: TRBJ2-1
clone size: -
V gene: TRBV19

CDR3 protein: CASSDQHPGLAGRYEQFF
CDR3 DNA: TGTGCCAGTAGTGACCAACACCCGGGACTAGCGGGGCGGTATGAGCAGTTCTTC
D gene: TRBD2
J gene: TRBJ2-1
clone size: -
V gene: TRBV19

CDR3 protein: CASSLVTGGEAFF
CDR3 DNA: TGTGCCAGCAGCTTAGTGACAGGGGGCGAAGCTTTCTTT
D gene: TRBD1
J gene: TRBJ1-1
clone size: few
V gene: TRBV11-3

CDR3 protein: CASTGDRGQPQHF
CDR3 DNA: TGTGCCAGCACCGGGGACAGGGGTCAGCCCCAGCATTTT
D gene: TRBD1
J gene: TRBJ1-5
clone size: -
V gene: TRBV7-8

CDR3 protein: CASSLPTGGGGYTF
CDR3 DNA: TGTGCCAGCAGCTTGCCGACAGGGGGCGGTGGCTACACCTTC
D gene: TRBD1
J gene: TRBJ1-2
clone size: -
V gene: TRBV5-4

CDR3 protein: CASSSWSSGSLETQYF
CDR3 DNA: TGTGCCAGCAGCAGCTGGAGTAGCGGGAGCTTAGAGACCCAGTACTTC
D gene: TRBD2
J gene: TRBJ2-5
clone size: -
V gene: TRBV9

CDR3 protein: CASSQDAGALINEQFF
CDR3 DNA: TGTGCCAGCAGCCAAGACGCGGGAGCCCTGATTAATGAGCAGTTCTTC
D gene: TRBD2
J gene: TRBJ2-1
clone size: -
V gene: TRBV7-3

CDR3 protein: CSVADRENTEAFF
CDR3 DNA: TGCAGCGTCGCGGACAGAGAGAACACTGAAGCTTTCTTT
D gene: -
J gene: TRBJ1-1
clone size: -
V gene: TRBV29-1

CDR3 protein: CASSRQGIPSYEQYF
CDR3 DNA: TGTGCCAGCAGTCGACAGGGTATCCCCTCCTACGAGCAGTACTTC
D gene: TRBD1
J gene: TRBJ2-7
clone size: -
V gene: TRBV7-2

CDR3 protein: CASSLDRGEQFF
CDR3 DNA: TGTGCCAGCAGCTTAGACAGGGGTGAGCAGTTCTTC
D gene: -
J gene: TRBJ2-1
clone size: -
V gene: TRBV11-3

CDR3 protein: CAIRGRGTGDTEAFF
CDR3 DNA: TGTGCCATCAGGGGGAGAGGGACAGGTGACACTGAAGCTTTCTTT
D gene: TRBD1
J gene: TRBJ1-1
clone size: few
V gene: TRBV10-3

CDR3 protein: CASSLPGGTYEQYF
CDR3 DNA: TGTGCCAGCAGCTTACCCGGCGGGACCTACGAGCAGTACTTC
D gene: -
J gene: TRBJ2-7
clone size: once
V gene: TRBV5-6

CDR3 protein: CATIDAGRGAKLHEQYF
CDR3 DNA: TGTGCCACCATTGATGCGGGGCGGGGGGCCAAACTACACGAGCAGTACTTC
D gene: TRBD2
J gene: TRBJ2-7
clone size: -
V gene: TRBV28

CDR3 protein: CASSQEIRDRSYNEQFF
CDR3 DNA: TGCGCCAGCAGCCAAGAGATCCGGGATCGCTCCTACAATGAGCAGTTCTTC
D gene: -
J gene: TRBJ2-1
clone size: -
V gene: TRBV4-1

CDR3 protein: CASSLGHNTDTQYF
CDR3 DNA: TGCGCCAGCAGCCTTGGACACAACACAGATACGCAGTATTTT
D gene: -
J gene: TRBJ2-3
clone size: -
V gene: TRBV5-1

CDR3 protein: CASSELPGQFISGANVLTF
CDR3 DNA: TGTGCCAGCAGTGAATTGCCGGGACAGTTTATCTCTGGGGCCAACGTCCTGACTTTC
D gene: TRBD1
J gene: TRBJ2-6
clone size: -
V gene: TRBV6-1

CDR3 protein: CASSLTDGSTEAFF
CDR3 DNA: TGTGCCAGCAGCTTAACCGACGGGTCCACTGAAGCTTTCTTT
D gene: -
J gene: TRBJ1-1
clone size: -
V gene: TRBV7-9

CDR3 protein: CASSPGGNEQFF
CDR3 DNA: TGTGCCAGCTCACCGGGGGGTAATGAGCAGTTCTTC
D gene: -
J gene: TRBJ2-1
clone size: -
V gene: TRBV18

CDR3 protein: CASSQADRGLFDTQYF
CDR3 DNA: TGCGCCAGCAGCCAAGCGGACAGGGGGCTGTTTGATACGCAGTATTTT
D gene: TRBD1
J gene: TRBJ2-3
clone size: -
V gene: TRBV4-1

CDR3 protein: CASSYPTLGKAMNTEAFF
CDR3 DNA: TGTGCCAGCAGTTACCCGACCCTAGGCAAGGCCATGAACACTGAAGCTTTCTTT
D gene: -
J gene: TRBJ1-1
clone size: -
V gene: TRBV6-2/TRBV6-3

CDR3 protein: CASSVGTSENTGELFF
CDR3 DNA: TGTGCCAGCAGCGTGGGGACTAGCGAGAACACCGGGGAGCTGTTTTTT
D gene: TRBD2
J gene: TRBJ2-2
clone size: -
V gene: TRBV9

CDR3 protein: CSVGGTGDQPQHF
CDR3 DNA: TGCAGCGTTGGCGGGACAGGAGATCAGCCCCAGCATTTT
D gene: TRBD1
J gene: TRBJ1-5
clone size: -
V gene: TRBV29-1

CDR3 protein: CASSADSGTGYTF
CDR3 DNA: TGTGCCAGCAGCGCGGACAGTGGGACGGGCTACACCTTC
D gene: -
J gene: TRBJ1-2
clone size: once
V gene: TRBV9

CDR3 protein: CASSHPGGGGAYTGELFF
CDR3 DNA: TGCGCCAGCAGCCACCCCGGAGGGGGGGGCGCGTACACCGGGGAGCTGTTTTTT
D gene: -
J gene: TRBJ2-2
clone size: -
V gene: TRBV4-1

CDR3 protein: CATGTSGRGGETQYF
CDR3 DNA: TGTGCCACCGGGACTAGCGGGCGAGGCGGCGAGACCCAGTACTTC
D gene: TRBD2
J gene: TRBJ2-5
clone size: -
V gene: TRBV24-1

CDR3 protein: CASSEEGFQPQHF
CDR3 DNA: TGTGCCAGCAGTGAGGAGGGTTTTCAGCCCCAGCATTTT
D gene: -
J gene: TRBJ1-5
clone size: -
V gene: TRBV2

CDR3 protein: CASSPLDRGLHDNSPLHF
CDR3 DNA: TGCGCCAGCAGCCCCCTGGACAGGGGGCTTCACGATAATTCACCCCTCCACTTT
D gene: TRBD1
J gene: TRBJ1-6
clone size: -
V gene: TRBV5-1

CDR3 protein: CASRGRGNSQPQHF
CDR3 DNA: TGTGCCAGTCGGGGCAGGGGGAATTCCCAGCCCCAGCATTTT
D gene: TRBD1
J gene: TRBJ1-5
clone size: once
V gene: TRBV19

CDR3 protein: CASSPSRGSNQPQHF
CDR3 DNA: TGTGCCAGCAGCCCCTCGAGGGGGAGCAATCAGCCCCAGCATTTT
D gene: -
J gene: TRBJ1-5
clone size: -
V gene: TRBV28

CDR3 protein: CASSAGRATIYF
CDR3 DNA: TGTGCCAGCAGTGCGGGGAGAGCCACCATATATTTT
D gene: -
J gene: TRBJ1-3
clone size: few
V gene: TRBV2

CDR3 protein: CSVEPGDRATDTQYF
CDR3 DNA: TGCAGCGTTGAGCCTGGGGACAGGGCCACAGATACGCAGTATTTT
D gene: TRBD1
J gene: TRBJ2-3
clone size: -
V gene: TRBV29-1

CDR3 protein: CASSFGGGTYNEQFF
CDR3 DNA: TGCGCCAGCAGCTTCGGCGGGGGTACCTACAATGAGCAGTTCTTC
D gene: TRBD2
J gene: TRBJ2-1
clone size: -
V gene: TRBV5-1

CDR3 protein: CASSLVGRPPTDTQYF
CDR3 DNA: TGTGCCAGCAGCTTGGTCGGGAGACCCCCCACAGATACGCAGTATTTT
D gene: -
J gene: TRBJ2-3
clone size: -
V gene: TRBV5-4

CDR3 protein: CASSGGELAGGPFVAYEQYF
CDR3 DNA: TGTGCCAGCAGCGGGGGAGAACTAGCGGGAGGGCCGTTTGTAGCCTACGAGCAGTACTTC
D gene: TRBD2
J gene: TRBJ2-7
clone size: -
V gene: TRBV7-8

CDR3 protein: CASSSRGTGRNEQFF
CDR3 DNA: TGTGCCAGCAGTTCTAGGGGGACAGGGAGGAATGAGCAGTTCTTC
D gene: TRBD1
J gene: TRBJ2-1
clone size: -
V gene: TRBV27

CDR3 protein: CAISAGEWETQYF
CDR3 DNA: TGTGCCATCAGTGCAGGGGAATGGGAGACCCAGTACTTC
D gene: -
J gene: TRBJ2-5
clone size: -
V gene: TRBV10-3

CDR3 protein: CASSIQGQETQYF
CDR3 DNA: TGTGCCAGTAGTATACAGGGCCAAGAGACCCAGTACTTC
D gene: -
J gene: TRBJ2-5
clone size: -
V gene: TRBV19

CDR3 protein: CASSRQGTGSGFFSF
CDR3 DNA: TGTGCCAGCAGCCGACAGGGAACTGGCTCTGGCTTTTTCTCCTTC
D gene: TRBD1
J gene: TRBJ1-2
clone size: -
V gene: TRBV6-5

CDR3 protein: CATSPTDFGGYTF
CDR3 DNA: TGTGCCACCAGCCCCACCGACTTTGGTGGCTACACCTTC
D gene: -
J gene: TRBJ1-2
clone size: -
V gene: TRBV15